This T cell receptor beta chain emerged from a study of somatic mutations in cytotoxic T cells in rheumatoid arthritis. Study observations and caveats: With advancing age, CD8+ clonality climbed in rheumatoid arthritis patients but did not rise in healthy controls. Each of about an eighth of the roughly 65 patients had a largest CD8+ clone that made up more than 20% of CD8+ cells.

Worth noting for this clone: What it recognizes is unknown.

The CDR3 has 16 amino acids. CDR1 is WSHSY and CDR2 is SAAADI in the germline V gene. V dropped 6 bases and J dropped 5 bases, with 17 bases sitting between them. TCRdb keeps only in-frame clones here, not all; method: immunoSEQ multiplex PCR. The data show some 20,000 clones, about four fifths seen once. The chain links TRBV10-2 to TRBJ1-6, with D possibly matching TRBD1 (5 bases). The TCR was taken from a man aged 18 to 35 with rheumatoid arthritis. Sequencing input: CD8+ T cells sorted from blood. The CDR3: CASRGGSGLDNSPLHF. CDR3 coding DNA: TGCGCCAGCAGGGGGGGGTCGGGGTTGGATAATTCACCCCTCCACTTT.